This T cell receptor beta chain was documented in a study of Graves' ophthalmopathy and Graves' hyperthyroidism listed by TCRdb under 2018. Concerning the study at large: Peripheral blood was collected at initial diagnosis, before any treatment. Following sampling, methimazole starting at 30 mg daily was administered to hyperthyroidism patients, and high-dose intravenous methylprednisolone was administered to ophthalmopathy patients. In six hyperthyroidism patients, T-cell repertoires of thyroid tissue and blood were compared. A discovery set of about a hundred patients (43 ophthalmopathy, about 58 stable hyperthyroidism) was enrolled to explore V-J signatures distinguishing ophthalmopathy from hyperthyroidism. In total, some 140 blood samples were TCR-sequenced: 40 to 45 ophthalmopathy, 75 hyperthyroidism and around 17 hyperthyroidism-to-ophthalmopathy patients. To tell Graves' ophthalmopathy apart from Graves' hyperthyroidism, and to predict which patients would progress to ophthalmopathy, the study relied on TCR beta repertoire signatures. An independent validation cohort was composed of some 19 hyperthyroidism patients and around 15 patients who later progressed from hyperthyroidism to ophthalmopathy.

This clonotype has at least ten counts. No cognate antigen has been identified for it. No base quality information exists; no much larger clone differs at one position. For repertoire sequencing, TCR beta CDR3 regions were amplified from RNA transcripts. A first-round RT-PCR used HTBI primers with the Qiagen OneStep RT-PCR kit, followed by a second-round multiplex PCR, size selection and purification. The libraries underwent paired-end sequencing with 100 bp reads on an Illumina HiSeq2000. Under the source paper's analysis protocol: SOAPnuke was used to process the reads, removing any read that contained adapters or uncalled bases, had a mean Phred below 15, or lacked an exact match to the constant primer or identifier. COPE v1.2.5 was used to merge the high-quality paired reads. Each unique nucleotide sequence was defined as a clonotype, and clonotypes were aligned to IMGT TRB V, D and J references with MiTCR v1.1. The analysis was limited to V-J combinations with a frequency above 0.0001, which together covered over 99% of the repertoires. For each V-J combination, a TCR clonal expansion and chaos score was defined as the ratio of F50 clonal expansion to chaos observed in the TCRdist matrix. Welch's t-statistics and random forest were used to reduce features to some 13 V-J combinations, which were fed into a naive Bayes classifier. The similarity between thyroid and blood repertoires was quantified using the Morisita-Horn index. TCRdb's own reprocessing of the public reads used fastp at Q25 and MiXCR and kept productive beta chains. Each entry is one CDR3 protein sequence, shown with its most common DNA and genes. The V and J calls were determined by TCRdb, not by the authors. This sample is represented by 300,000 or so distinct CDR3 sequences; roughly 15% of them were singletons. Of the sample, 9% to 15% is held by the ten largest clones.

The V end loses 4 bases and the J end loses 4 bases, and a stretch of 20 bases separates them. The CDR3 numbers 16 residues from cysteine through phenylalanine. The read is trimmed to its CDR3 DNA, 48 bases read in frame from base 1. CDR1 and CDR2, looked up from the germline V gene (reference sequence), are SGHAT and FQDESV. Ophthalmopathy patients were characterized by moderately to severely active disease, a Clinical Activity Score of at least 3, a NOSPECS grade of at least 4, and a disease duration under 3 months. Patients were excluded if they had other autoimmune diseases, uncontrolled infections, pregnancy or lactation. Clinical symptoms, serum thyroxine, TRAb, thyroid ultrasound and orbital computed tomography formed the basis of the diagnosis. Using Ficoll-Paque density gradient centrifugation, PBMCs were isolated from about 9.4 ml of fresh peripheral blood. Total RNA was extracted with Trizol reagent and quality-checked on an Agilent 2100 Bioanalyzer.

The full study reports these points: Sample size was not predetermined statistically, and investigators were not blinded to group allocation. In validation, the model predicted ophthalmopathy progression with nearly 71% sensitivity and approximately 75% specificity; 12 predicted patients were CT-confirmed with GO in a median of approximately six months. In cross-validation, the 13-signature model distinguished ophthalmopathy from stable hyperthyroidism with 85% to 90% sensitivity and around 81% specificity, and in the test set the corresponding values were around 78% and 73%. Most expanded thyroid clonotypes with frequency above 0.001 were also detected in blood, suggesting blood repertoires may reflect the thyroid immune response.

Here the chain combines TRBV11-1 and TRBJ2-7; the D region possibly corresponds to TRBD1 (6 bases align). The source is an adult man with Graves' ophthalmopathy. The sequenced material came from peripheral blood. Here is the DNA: TGTGCCAGCAGCTCCCAAGGGGGACACCTAGAATACGAGCAGTACTTC. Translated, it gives CASSSQGGHLEYEQYF.